Shown below are 23 T cell receptor beta chains from a single sample sequenced in a study of cytomegalovirus exposure and HLA in healthy donors. It was with 60 Vbeta and 13 Jbeta primers that the PCR ran. Libraries were prepared by immunoSEQ multiplex PCR; TCRdb keeps only in-frame clonotypes and omits some of them. This table has roughly 140,000 clones, over 65% appearing once. The material sequenced was PBMCs. The receptors stem from a woman aged 25-40 years in good health and CMV-seronegative.

V gene TRBV28 combines with J gene TRBJ2-7, with TRBD1 as a possible D gene (5 bases). Germline CDR1 and CDR2: MDHEN and SYDVKM. The CDR3 is made up of 14 amino acids. Trimming cost V 3 bases and J 3 bases, with 12 bases left between them. The CDR3 loop is CASSFTGEIYEQYF. CDR3 coding DNA: TGTGCCAGCAGTTTTACAGGAGAAATCTACGAGCAGTACTTC.

J is TRBJ2-7 and V is TRBV27; 13 bases are a match to TRBD2. Germline V CDR1 and CDR2: MNHEY, SMNVEV (reference sequence). J gave up 5 bases and V 7 bases, and 8 bases lay outside the gene matches. This CDR3 is 15 amino acids long. The CDR3 DNA sequence: TGTGCCAGCAAACCGGGACTAGCGGGGCCTAACGAGCAGTACTTC. This gives the protein CASKPGLAGPNEQYF.

This chain links TRBV5-4 with TRBJ2-4, with 8 bases fitting TRBD1. Germline CDR1 is SGHNT and CDR2 is YYREEE (reference sequence). V shed 0 bases, J shed 3 bases, and the junction held 5 bases outside the gene matches. This CDR3 has 16 amino acids. The CDR3 region is CASSLAAGGGKNIQYF. CDR3 bases: TGTGCCAGCAGCTTGGCAGCAGGGGGCGGCAAAAACATTCAGTACTTC.

J is TRBJ2-3 and V is TRBV4-2; 7 nucleotides line up with TRBD2. Per germline, CDR1 LGHNA and CDR2 YNFKEQ. With 4 bases clipped from V and 7 bases from J, the junction kept 2 bases outside the gene matches. This CDR3 comprises 12 residues. CDR3 protein: CASSPGLYTQYF. CDR3 in DNA: TGTGCCAGCAGCCCGGGACTATATACGCAGTATTTT.

This chain links TRBV29-1 with TRBJ2-7, with 8 bases identical to TRBD1. CDR3 length: 12 amino acids. V was pared by 8 bases and J by 5 bases, with 8 bases of the junction left unmatched. Germline V gives CDR1 SQVTM, CDR2 ANQGSEA. The CDR3 is CSSRTGSDEQYF. The CDR3 DNA follows: TGCAGCTCTAGGACAGGGTCCGACGAGCAGTACTTC.

This clone turned up a few times. Here the CDR3 reads CAIRNAGLSTYEQYF. Here the CDR3 DNA reads TGTGCCATCAGGAACGCGGGACTCAGCACCTACGAGCAGTACTTC. The gene calls are TRBV10-3 and TRBJ2-7; D might be TRBD2 (6 bases). The CDR3 runs 15 residues. Germline V CDR1 and CDR2: ENHRY, SYGVKD. The V end lost 6 bases, the J end lost 2 bases, and 17 bases lay between the germline ends.

The chain uses TRBV28 and TRBJ1-1; 9 nucleotides align to TRBD1. The CDR3 extends over 15 amino acids. V dropped 5 bases and J dropped 3; count of bases not matched to a gene: 7. Germline assignment: CDR1 MDHEN and CDR2 SYDVKM. The CDR3 region has the DNA TGTGCCAGCAGTCGAGGGGACAGGGAGTACACTGAAGCTTTCTTT. Residues: CASSRGDREYTEAFF.

In this sample, this clone turned up once. This chain uses TRBV28 with TRBJ2-7, with 12 bases aligning to TRBD2. The CDR3 is 17 amino acids. Germline V gives CDR1 MDHEN, CDR2 SYDVKM. With V trimmed by 4 bases and J by 2 bases, 9 bases remained unmatched. This CDR3 reads CASSSLRTSGKPYEQYF. The CDR3 DNA reads as TGTGCCAGCAGTTCCCTGCGGACTAGCGGGAAGCCCTACGAGCAGTACTTC.

The CDR3 sequence is CASSVADRGTEAFF. The CDR3 DNA sequence: TGTGCCAGCAGCGTAGCGGACAGGGGAACTGAAGCTTTCTTT. This rearrangement joins TRBV9 to TRBJ1-1, with 9 bases identical to TRBD1. V gave up 0 bases and J gave up 5 bases; unmatched junction bases: 2. The CDR3 spans 14 residues. The V gene's germline CDR1 is SGDLS and CDR2 YYNGEE.

The J gene is TRBJ2-1, the V gene TRBV2; 9 bases match TRBD1. The CDR3 runs to 14 residues. The ends lost 6 bases at V and 7 bases at J; junction bases unmatched: 7. Germline CDR1 SNHLY, CDR2 FYNNEI. The CDR3 loop reads CASRGQGTWNEQFF. The DNA of the CDR3 is TGTGCCAGCAGAGGACAGGGGACTTGGAATGAGCAGTTCTTC.

The chain combines TRBV2 with TRBJ1-6, with no clear D. The CDR3 sequence is 13 residues long. Per the germline V gene, CDR1 is SNHLY and CDR2 is FYNNEI. V dropped 6 bases and J dropped 6 bases, with 9 bases sitting between them. Here the CDR3 DNA reads TGTGCCAGCAGAGTGGAGGTTAATTCACCCCTCCACTTT. This sequence encodes CASRVEVNSPLHF. The entire variable domain, with the rest obtained from reference TRBV2 and TRBJ1-6, is as follows: EPEVTQTPSHQVTQMGQEVILRCVPISNHLYFYWYRQILGQKVEFLVSFYNNEISEKSEIFDDQFSVERPDGSNFTLKIRSTKLEDSAMYFCASRVEVNSPLHFGNGTRLTVT.

A single count supports this clone. V is TRBV18 and J is TRBJ1-5, with D possibly being TRBD1 (5 bases). The CDR3 has 14 amino acids. Trimming took off 4 bases at V and 4 bases at J, with 11 bases between the two ends. CDR1 is KGHSH, CDR2 LQKENI, per germline. DNA for the CDR3: TGTGCCAGCTCACAGGGGCCTCGTAATCAGCCCCAGCATTTT. Residues: CASSQGPRNQPQHF.

V and J are TRBV6-5 and TRBJ2-7; 9 nucleotides align to TRBD1. Per the germline V gene, CDR1 is MNHEY and CDR2 is SVGAGI. V was pared by 2 bases and J by 6 bases, with 5 bases of the junction left unmatched. This CDR3 comprises 14 residues. The CDR3 loop reads CASSYGTGTREQYF. The CDR3 DNA reads as TGTGCCAGCAGTTACGGGACAGGGACTCGCGAGCAGTACTTC.

CDR3 nucleotide sequence: TGTGCCTGGAGTGTAGCGGCTAGCTCCTACGAGCAGTACTTC. Its translation is CAWSVAASSYEQYF. This chain connects TRBV30 to TRBJ2-7; tentative D call: TRBD2 (5 bases). V lost 0 bases and J lost 0, with 9 bases in between. The CDR3 is made up of 14 amino acids. From germline, CDR1 is GTSNPN and CDR2 SVGIG (reference sequence). The complete variable domain, with remaining parts taken from reference TRBV30 and TRBJ2-7, reads SQTIHQWPATLVQPVGSPLSLECTVEGTSNPNLYWYRQAAGRGLQLLFYSVGIGQISSEVPQNLSASRPQDRQFILSSKKLLLSDSGFYLCAWSVAASSYEQYFGPGTRLTVT.

The chain links TRBV10-1 to TRBJ2-7; D might be TRBD2 (6 bases). This CDR3 is 14 amino acids long. Germline-derived CDR1 and CDR2 are WNHNN and SYGVQD (reference sequence). Written as DNA, the CDR3 is TGCGCCGGCAGTCGGGGGAAGAGCTCCTACGAGCAGTACGTC. This gives the protein CAGSRGKSSYEQYV.

This clone has a single count. The gene calls are TRBV21-1 and TRBJ2-7; TRBD2 is the table's D call, not checked against the DNA. TRBV21-1 counts as a pseudogene. CDR3 length equals 18 residues. The CDR3, as DNA: TGTGCCAGCATTCCCCAGCGGGGGACTAACGAATCTAGCGACGAGCAGTACGTC. It codes for CASIPQRGTNESSDEQYV.

The chain links TRBV28 to TRBJ2-7, with 9 nucleotides matching TRBD1. Germline trimming cut 6 bases from V and 6 bases from J; bases unmatched to any gene: 3. The CDR3 contains 12 residues. The germline V gene encodes CDR1 MDHEN and CDR2 SYDVKM. In nucleotides, the CDR3 is TGTGCCAGCAGCTTGGACAGGGGCGAGCAGTACTTC. Residues: CASSLDRGEQYF.

A few counts support this clone. V and J are TRBV30 and TRBJ2-1; 8 bases match TRBD2. V was clipped by 3 bases and J by 2 bases; unmatched bases: 6. This CDR3 is 15 amino acids long. Per germline, CDR1 GTSNPN and CDR2 SVGIG (reference sequence). CDR3 sequence reads: CAWSSSGGAYNEQFF. The CDR3 region has the DNA TGTGCCTGGAGCTCAAGCGGGGGAGCCTACAATGAGCAGTTCTTC. Together with reference TRBV30 and TRBJ2-1, the CDR3 gives the full variable domain: SQTIHQWPATLVQPVGSPLSLECTVEGTSNPNLYWYRQAAGRGLQLLFYSVGIGQISSEVPQNLSASRPQDRQFILSSKKLLLSDSGFYLCAWSSSGGAYNEQFFGPGTRLTVL.

The sample holds one count of this clone. This rearrangement joins TRBV10-1 to TRBJ2-7, with a weak D call TRBD1 (6 bases). V dropped 9 bases and J dropped 1 base, with 13 bases sitting between them. This CDR3 has 13 amino acids. Germline CDR1 is WNHNN and CDR2 is SYGVQD (reference sequence). The CDR3 region has the DNA TGCGCCAGGTTACGGGACAATTCCTACGAGCAGTACGTC. The encoded protein is CARLRDNSYEQYV.

This clone was picked up one time. The genes are TRBV9 and TRBJ1-2, with 7 bases identical to TRBD1. The CDR3 covers 17 residues. Per the germline V gene, CDR1 is SGDLS and CDR2 is YYNGEE. With 3 bases clipped from V and 1 base from J, the junction kept 12 bases outside the gene matches. The CDR3 is CASSAAGVQGSNYGYTF. Here the CDR3 DNA reads TGTGCCAGCAGCGCTGCCGGTGTACAGGGGAGTAACTATGGCTACACCTTC. Supplemented by reference TRBV9 and TRBJ1-2, the full variable domain reads DSGVTQTPKHLITATGQRVTLRCSPRSGDLSVYWYQQSLDQGLQFLIQYYNGEERAKGNILERFSAQQFPDLHSELNLSSLELGDSALYFCASSAAGVQGSNYGYTFGSGTRLTVV.

This chain connects TRBV11-2 to TRBJ2-1, with D possibly matching TRBD1 (6 bases). Trimming pared 2 bases from V and 7 bases from J, leaving 24 bases between. The germline V gene has CDR1 SGHAT and CDR2 FQNNGV. This CDR3 has 18 amino acids. The CDR3 protein is CASSLIEKAPLQGNEQFF. For the CDR3, the DNA is TGTGCCAGCAGCTTAATCGAAAAGGCCCCTTTACAGGGTAATGAGCAGTTCTTC.

This clone was counted only a few times. This rearrangement joins TRBV4-2 to TRBJ2-3; 10 bases align to TRBD1. Germline loops: CDR1 LGHNA, CDR2 YNFKEQ. V lost 3 bases and J lost 2; bases outside the gene matches: 2. The CDR3 sequence is 15 residues long. Written as DNA, the CDR3 is TGTGCCAGCAGCCAGGGACAGGGGCCCACAGATACGCAGTATTTT. Translation: CASSQGQGPTDTQYF.

The genes are TRBV12-5 and TRBJ1-1, with 11 bases lining up with TRBD1. There are 16 residues in the CDR3. J gave up 2 bases and V 6 bases, and 8 bases lay outside the gene matches. Germline values: CDR1 LGHNT, CDR2 FRNRAP. CDR3 residues: CASGSGTGGVNTEAFF. In nucleotides, the CDR3 is TGTGCTAGTGGCTCGGGGACAGGGGGAGTCAACACTGAAGCTTTCTTT.